The next 16 T cell receptor beta chains were all read from a single sample in a study of blood T cell repertoires in COVID-19. Here immunoSEQ multiplex PCR was the method, and the copy in TCRdb shows in-frame clones only, minus some. The sample shows under 200,000 clones, approximately 92% of them seen only once. Sequenced: peripheral blood. These receptors were taken from a man between 50 and 59 years old with acute or convalescent COVID-19.

The chain couples TRBV15 to TRBJ1-4, with 9 bases that match TRBD1. V lost 0 bases and J lost 8; bases outside the gene matches: 4. CDR1 and CDR2 from the germline V gene are LNHNV and YYDKDF (reference sequence). This CDR3 is 15 amino acids long. CDR3 amino acids: CATSRDRTGDEKLFF. The CDR3 nucleotides read TGTGCCACCAGCAGAGATAGGACAGGGGACGAAAAACTGTTTTTT.

This chain links TRBV27 with TRBJ2-7; perhaps TRBD2 as D (5 bases). V shed 8 bases and J shed 9 bases, with 20 bases lying between them. Per germline, CDR1 MNHEY and CDR2 SMNVEV (reference sequence). The CDR3 has 13 amino acids. As DNA, the CDR3 is TGTGCCAGCGGCCCCAACGGGATTTCGGGGCAGTACTTC. It encodes CASGPNGISGQYF.

The chain employs TRBV19 and TRBJ1-4; unclear D gene. This CDR3 comprises 15 residues. Trimming removed 4 bases at V and 0 bases at J, with 9 bases between. The germline V gene has CDR1 LNHDA and CDR2 SQIVND (reference sequence). The CDR3 sequence is CASSTLDATNEKLFF. The CDR3 DNA reads TGTGCCAGTAGTACCTTAGATGCAACTAATGAAAAACTGTTTTTT.

V usage is TRBV18 and J usage is TRBJ2-1, with TRBD2 identical over 14 bases. J gave up 7 bases and V 0 bases, and 2 bases lay outside the gene matches. The germline V gene has CDR1 KGHSH and CDR2 LQKENI. This CDR3 has 16 residues. The CDR3 loop is CASSPPGTSGSNEQFF. Written as DNA, the CDR3 is TGTGCCAGCTCACCACCCGGGACTAGCGGGAGTAATGAGCAGTTCTTC.

The chain couples TRBV4-1 to TRBJ2-5; TRBD1 aligns across 7 bases. Unmatched junction bases numbered 14, after V lost 0 bases and J lost 7 bases. The CDR3 sequence is 17 residues long. The V gene's germline CDR1 is MGHRA and CDR2 YSYEKL. The CDR3: CASSQEGTGVTAGTQYF. CDR3 sequence (DNA): TGCGCCAGCAGCCAAGAAGGAACAGGGGTTACTGCTGGGACCCAGTACTTC.

CDR3 in DNA: TGTGCCAGCACCAACTTGGACAGGGAACATCAGCCCCAGCATTTT. Its translation: CASTNLDREHQPQHF. The rearrangement links TRBV28 to TRBJ1-5; 8 bases are shared with TRBD1. The CDR3 is 15 residues long. CDR1 is MDHEN, CDR2 SYDVKM, per germline. Losses at the gene ends were 7 bases for V and 5 bases for J; bases not matched to a gene: 10.

This chain connects TRBV18 to TRBJ2-1, with TRBD2 matching over 8 bases. The junction had 7 bases not matched to a gene; V was cut back by 2 bases and J by 4 bases. CDR1 KGHSH and CDR2 LQKENI come from the germline V gene. The CDR3 runs 16 residues. Here the CDR3 DNA reads TGTGCCAGCTCACCAAGAACTAGCGGAGCATACAATGAGCAGTTCTTC. Encoded protein: CASSPRTSGAYNEQFF.

The gene calls are TRBV27 and TRBJ1-6, with 9 bases aligning to TRBD1. Germline lookup yields CDR1 MNHEY and CDR2 SMNVEV (reference sequence). The CDR3 length is 16 residues. J was trimmed by 10 bases and V by 8 bases; bases with no gene match: 15. CDR3 residues: CASLLTFGTGSSPLHF. The CDR3 region has the DNA TGTGCCAGCCTTCTAACGTTCGGGACAGGGTCATCACCCCTCCACTTT.

This clone came up a few times. V usage is TRBV28 and J usage is TRBJ1-1; the match to TRBD1 covers 8 bases. V shed 1 base, J shed 6 bases, and the junction held 4 bases outside the gene matches. The CDR3 covers 14 residues. The germline V gene encodes CDR1 MDHEN and CDR2 SYDVKM. CDR3 coding DNA: TGTGCCAGCAGTTTATTGGACAGGGCACCTGAAGCTTTCTTT. It specifies CASSLLDRAPEAFF.

The rearrangement links TRBV28 to TRBJ1-1; a possible D gene is TRBD1 (5 bases). CDR1 is MDHEN and CDR2 is SYDVKM in the germline V gene. This CDR3 is 15 amino acids long. Deletions cut 2 bases from V and 5 bases from J, with 15 bases between. As DNA, the CDR3 is TGTGCCAGCAGTTTAGGTGGGGCAAGTGAGACTGAAGCTTTCTTT. It encodes CASSLGGASETEAFF.

The rearrangement uses TRBV2 and TRBJ2-2, with 9 bases lining up with TRBD2. The CDR3 has 15 amino acids. The V gene end was trimmed by 4 bases and the J gene end by 4 bases; junction bases not matched to a gene: 4. CDR1 is SNHLY and CDR2 is FYNNEI in the germline V gene. CDR3 DNA sequence: TGTGCCAGCAGTGGACTAGCGGTGATCACCGGGGAGCTGTTTTTT. Translation: CASSGLAVITGELFF.

V and J are TRBV6-2 or TRBV6-3 and TRBJ1-1; 8 nucleotides align to TRBD1. The germline V gene encodes CDR1 MNHEY and CDR2 SVGEGT. V dropped 4 bases and J dropped 2; count of bases not matched to a gene: 3. The CDR3 sequence is 14 residues long. The DNA of the CDR3 is TGTGCCAGCAGTTTCAGGGGGCGCAACACTGAAGCTTTCTTT. Its protein product is CASSFRGRNTEAFF.

This chain connects TRBV7-6 to TRBJ2-1; 7 bases map to TRBD1. Per the germline V gene, CDR1 is SGHVS and CDR2 is FNYEAQ. The CDR3 is 14 amino acids. V lost 1 base and J lost 8; bases outside the gene matches: 5. The CDR3 DNA is TGTGCCAGCAGCTTAGAGGGACAGTTGGATGAGCAGTTCTTC. It is translated as CASSLEGQLDEQFF. The full variable domain, its missing parts supplied by reference TRBV7-6 and TRBJ2-1, is GAGVSQSPRYKVTKRGQDVALRCDPISGHVSLYWYRQALGQGPEFLTYFNYEAQQDKSGLPNDRFSAERPEGSISTLTIQRTEQRDSAMYRCASSLEGQLDEQFFGPGTRLTVL.

The chain links TRBV19 to TRBJ2-1; TRBD2 agrees at 7 bases. Germline assignment: CDR1 LNHDA and CDR2 SQIVND (reference sequence). With V trimmed by 5 bases and J by 13 bases, 8 bases remained unmatched. The CDR3 contains 12 residues. The DNA of the CDR3 is TGTGCCAGTAGTTTCCAGCGGGGCCCCCAGTTCTTC. Residues: CASSFQRGPQFF.

Of note for this clone: Likely a read error: the CDR3 ends without its conserved phenylalanine or tryptophan. This chain joins TRBV16 and TRBJ1-2, with D uncertain. Germline V gene lookup returns CDR1 KGHSY and CDR2 FQNENV. This CDR3 is 12 amino acids long. CDR3 residues: CAAPGEDYGYTL. The CDR3 DNA is TGTGCTGCGCCGGGAGAGGACTATGGCTACACCCTC.

V is TRBV7-2 and J is TRBJ2-3, with 8 bases lining up with TRBD2. CDR3 length: 16 amino acids. The V and J ends lost 1 base and 0 bases, in that order; junction bases with no gene match: 3. CDR1 is SGHTA, CDR2 FQGNSA, per germline. The DNA for the CDR3 is TGTGCCAGCAGCTTAGTAGCGGGAATTAGCACAGATACGCAGTATTTT. Encoded protein: CASSLVAGISTDTQYF.